A selection of T cell receptor beta chains follows, all from one sample in a study of shared clonotypes between healthy human individuals. Measured with immunoSEQ multiplex PCR; TCRdb has only the in-frame clones, and not every one. The sample lists about 1.5 million clones, 98% occurring once. Sequenced sample: naive CD4+ T cells sorted from blood. All receptors derive from a man younger than 45 in good health. Both conserved end residues are part of each CDR3. The order of the fields is V gene, clone size, D gene, CDR3 length, J gene, CDR3 DNA, CDR3 protein. D genes are given only for firm matches. Rows give clone size only sometimes, using once, few, many, or a class for an expanded clone.

v_call: TRBV14
clone_size: once
d_call: NA
cdr3_length: 13
j_call: TRBJ2-7
cdr3_nt: TGTGCCAGCAGCCAAGGTGGGGGCTACGAGCAGTACTTC
cdr3_aa: CASSQGGGYEQYF

v_call: TRBV18
clone_size: NA
d_call: TRBD1
cdr3_length: 16
j_call: TRBJ2-7
cdr3_nt: TGTGCCAGCTCACCTGCGACAGGGATCGCTTACTACGAGCAGTACTTC
cdr3_aa: CASSPATGIAYYEQYF

v_call: TRBV19
clone_size: NA
d_call: NA
cdr3_length: 16
j_call: TRBJ1-5
cdr3_nt: TGTGCCAGTAGTATAGGGGTTGCGGGCAGTTATCAGCCCCAGCATTTT
cdr3_aa: CASSIGVAGSYQPQHF

v_call: TRBV18
clone_size: NA
d_call: TRBD2
cdr3_length: 19
j_call: TRBJ2-3
cdr3_nt: TGTGCCAGCTCACCAGTGCGGCGACTAGCGGGAGGGATCACAGATACGCAGTATTTT
cdr3_aa: CASSPVRRLAGGITDTQYF

v_call: TRBV28
clone_size: once
d_call: NA
cdr3_length: 14
j_call: TRBJ1-2
cdr3_nt: TGTGCCAGCAGTAGAGGGGGGGGAAGCTATGGCTACACCTTC
cdr3_aa: CASSRGGGSYGYTF

v_call: TRBV18
clone_size: NA
d_call: NA
cdr3_length: 16
j_call: TRBJ2-3
cdr3_nt: TGTGCCAGCTCACCAGGTCCCCAGCTTAGCACAGATACGCAGTATTTT
cdr3_aa: CASSPGPQLSTDTQYF

v_call: TRBV14
clone_size: NA
d_call: TRBD1
cdr3_length: 16
j_call: TRBJ2-7
cdr3_nt: TGTGCCAGCAGCCAAGTGGGACAGGCCTTAAACTACGAGCAGTACTTC
cdr3_aa: CASSQVGQALNYEQYF

v_call: TRBV28
clone_size: once
d_call: NA
cdr3_length: 14
j_call: TRBJ1-1
cdr3_nt: TGTGCCAGCAGTCCCTCTTGGCTAAACACTGAAGCTTTCTTT
cdr3_aa: CASSPSWLNTEAFF

v_call: TRBV2
clone_size: once
d_call: NA
cdr3_length: 11
j_call: TRBJ1-5
cdr3_nt: TGTGCCAGCAGTCTTACTGGGCCCCAGCATTTT
cdr3_aa: CASSLTGPQHF

v_call: TRBV27
clone_size: NA
d_call: NA
cdr3_length: 14
j_call: TRBJ2-2
cdr3_nt: TGTGCCAGCAGAAACACAGGGAACACCGGGGAGCTGTTTTTT
cdr3_aa: CASRNTGNTGELFF

v_call: TRBV11-3
clone_size: NA
d_call: NA
cdr3_length: 14
j_call: TRBJ2-1
cdr3_nt: TGTGCCAGCAGCTTAGATACCCGCGGGAATGAGCAGTTCTTC
cdr3_aa: CASSLDTRGNEQFF